This passage covers 24 T cell receptor beta chains from one sample sequenced in a study of identical twins. TCRdb called the 5' RACE reads again in MiXCR, with one record for every CDR3 protein. The sample lists just over 500,000 distinct CDR3 sequences, around 20% occurring once. These data were also reused for a study on T cells expressing NK-cell markers.

The sample consisted of CD4+ T cells sorted from blood. Source of these receptors: a woman aged 18-30 years in good health.

The rearrangement links TRBV6-2 or TRBV6-3 to TRBJ2-1; TRBD2 aligns across 14 bases. V was pared by 2 bases and J by 15 bases, with 9 bases of the junction left unmatched. The CDR3 extends over 15 amino acids. The V gene's germline CDR1 is MNHEY and CDR2 SVGEGT. CDR3 coding DNA: TGTGCCAGCAGTTACACCAAAGGGACTAGCGGGAGAATGTTCTTC. It is translated as CASSYTKGTSGRMFF.

The rearrangement links TRBV6-2 or TRBV6-3 to TRBJ2-4; D is perhaps TRBD1 (6 bases). Germline CDR1 reads MNHEY; CDR2 reads SVGEGT. The CDR3 has 16 residues. Between the trimmed V and J ends, which lost 4 bases and 0 bases, there was a span of 13 bases. CDR3 in DNA: TGTGCCAGCAGTTTTGGACAGATCCTAGCCAAAAACATTCAGTACTTC. Its protein product is CASSFGQILAKNIQYF.

The chain uses TRBV6-1 and TRBJ2-3, with 9 bases matching TRBD2. After removal of 8 bases from V and 5 bases from J, the junction contained 5 bases not matched to a gene. This CDR3 region has 13 residues. Germline V lookup: CDR1 MNHNS, CDR2 SASEGT. DNA of the CDR3: TGTGCCAGCGGCGGGAGGGCGGGAGATACGCAGTATTTT. Its protein product is CASGGRAGDTQYF.

V usage is TRBV20-1 and J usage is TRBJ2-7; the D call may be TRBD1 or TRBD2 (5 bases each). The CDR3 has 13 residues. Germline V gene sequence: CDR1 DFQATT, CDR2 SNEGSKA (reference sequence). V was clipped by 6 bases and J by 6 bases, with 18 bases between them. CDR3 sequence reads: CSANRDPTPEQYF. The CDR3 nucleotides read TGCAGTGCCAACCGGGACCCCACCCCCGAGCAGTACTTC.

This chain connects TRBV5-6 to TRBJ1-1; 7 nucleotides match TRBD1. The CDR3 has 15 residues. V lost 2 bases, J lost 3 bases, and 7 bases stayed unmatched. The germline V gene has CDR1 SGHDT and CDR2 YYEEEE. The CDR3 DNA sequence: TGTGCCAGCAGCTTCCTGACCCAGGGGGACACTGAAGCTTTCTTT. It encodes CASSFLTQGDTEAFF.

This chain links TRBV9 with TRBJ2-1, with D possibly matching TRBD2 (6 bases). Trimming removed 0 bases from V and 7 bases from J, with 20 bases in between. Germline assignment: CDR1 SGDLS and CDR2 YYNGEE. CDR3 length: 17 amino acids. CDR3 DNA sequence: TGTGCCAGCAGCGTAGCGGTCACGGGGGTTCTCCAAAATGAGCAGTTCTTC. It encodes CASSVAVTGVLQNEQFF.

This clonotype has a count of ten or more. This chain joins TRBV15 and TRBJ2-1; 9 bases fit TRBD2. Trimming took 0 bases from V and 7 from J; bases not matched to a gene: 10. Germline V CDR1 and CDR2: LNHNV, YYDKDF (reference sequence). The CDR3 covers 17 residues. CDR3: CATSRDLLAGTRNEQFF. CDR3 DNA: TGTGCCACCAGCAGAGATCTACTAGCGGGCACTCGGAATGAGCAGTTCTTC.

In the case of this clonotype: A read error may produce the germline difference seen at one junction end. V gene TRBV15 combines with J gene TRBJ2-6; tentative D call: TRBD2 (7 bases). This CDR3 spans 11 amino acids. Looked up from germline, CDR1 is LNHNV and CDR2 is YYDKDF (reference sequence). CDR3 sequence reads: CATAGANVLTF. For the CDR3, the DNA is TGTGCCACCGCGGGGGCAAACGTCCTGACTTTC.

The chain recombines TRBV5-1 with TRBJ2-3, with D perhaps TRBD2 (6 bases). CDR3 size: 13 residues. Deletions cut 5 bases from V and 1 base from J, with 8 bases between. Germline CDR1 is SGHRS and CDR2 is YFSETQ. The CDR3 spells CASRGLRTDTQYF. The CDR3 DNA reads TGCGCCAGCAGGGGACTGCGCACAGATACGCAGTATTTT.

This rearrangement joins TRBV7-9 to TRBJ2-1; tentative D call: TRBD2 (5 bases). CDR3 length: 12 amino acids. CDR1 and CDR2 (germline): SEHNR, FQNEAQ (reference sequence). Trimming stripped 3 bases from V and 13 bases from J, with 13 bases between. The CDR3 DNA reads TGTGCCAGCAGCTTGGGCGGGCCCCGCCAGTTCTTC. It codes for CASSLGGPRQFF. Filled out from reference TRBV7-9 and TRBJ2-1, the complete variable domain reads DTGVSQNPRHKITKRGQNVTFRCDPISEHNRLYWYRQTLGQGPEFLTYFQNEAQLEKSRLLSDRFSAERPKGSFSTLEIQRTEQGDSAMYLCASSLGGPRQFFGPGTRLTVL.

This clonotype was seen a few times. Here the CDR3 DNA reads TGTGCCAGCAGCTTAGGCGTCCAGCGGGGGGTCAGCCGGGAGCTGTTTTTT. Protein sequence: CASSLGVQRGVSRELFF. The chain employs TRBV13 and TRBJ2-2, with TRBD2 matching 9 bases. Germline CDR1 reads PRHDT; CDR2 reads FYEKMQ (reference sequence). This CDR3 is 17 amino acids long. The V and J ends lost 0 bases and 9 bases, in that order; junction bases with no gene match: 11.

Here the CDR3 DNA reads TGTGCCAGCAGATTACAGGGAAATCAGCCCCAGCATTTT. This translates into CASRLQGNQPQHF. The rearrangement links TRBV6-5 to TRBJ1-5; D possibly corresponds to TRBD1 (6 bases). CDR3 length equals 13 residues. From germline, CDR1 is MNHEY and CDR2 SVGAGI. Trimming left V 6 bases short and J 4 bases short, with 10 bases between.

This clonotype was counted between two and nine times. The chain recombines TRBV10-3 with TRBJ2-1; 13 nucleotides match TRBD2. This CDR3 is built from 15 residues. V trimming: 9 bases; J trimming: 5 bases; junction bases outside the gene matches: 7. CDR1 and CDR2 (germline): ENHRY, SYGVKD. CDR3 in DNA: TGTGCCATACAATCGACTAGCGGGGGGAACAATGAGCAGTTCTTC. Its translation is CAIQSTSGGNNEQFF.

The rearrangement joins TRBV18 to TRBJ1-4; tentatively, D is TRBD1 (5 bases). This CDR3 spans 15 amino acids. Germline-derived CDR1 and CDR2 are KGHSH and LQKENI. V was shortened by 6 bases and J by 3 bases, with 14 bases between the two germline ends. CDR3 residues: CASSQMGTANEKLFF. The CDR3 DNA sequence: TGTGCCAGCTCTCAAATGGGGACGGCTAATGAAAAACTGTTTTTT.

This clonotype was counted between two and nine times. The chain uses TRBV6-4 and TRBJ1-2; tentative D call: TRBD1 (5 bases). CDR1 MRHNA and CDR2 SNTAGT come from the germline V gene. The V gene lost 0 bases and the J gene lost 6 bases, with 8 bases spanning the gap. The CDR3 spans 13 residues. The CDR3 DNA reads as TGTGCCAGCAGTGACTCGAGGGGTCATGGCTACACCTTC. This gives the protein CASSDSRGHGYTF.

The genes are TRBV7-9 and TRBJ2-7; D is unclear. CDR3 length: 14 residues. Trimming shortened V by 1 base and J by 2 bases, and 9 bases separated the two germline ends. CDR1 SEHNR and CDR2 FQNEAQ come from the germline V gene (reference sequence). In DNA, the CDR3 is TGTGCCAGCAGCTTAGGGCAGGCTCCCTACGAGCAGTACTTC. This sequence encodes CASSLGQAPYEQYF.

The chain combines TRBV24-1 with TRBJ2-1; the D gene is possibly TRBD2 (6 bases). Trimming shortened V by 3 bases and J by 0 bases, and 20 bases separated the two germline ends. CDR3 length equals 19 residues. CDR1 is KGHDR, CDR2 SFDVKD, per germline. CDR3 nucleotide sequence: TGTGCCACCAGTGATCGTAGCGCGGGGCCACGAGGCTCCTACAATGAGCAGTTCTTC. As protein: CATSDRSAGPRGSYNEQFF.

V usage is TRBV5-1 and J usage is TRBJ2-3; D gene unclear. V dropped 0 bases and J dropped 2 bases, with 13 bases sitting between them. Germline loops: CDR1 SGHRS, CDR2 YFSETQ. The length of the CDR3 is 16 residues. CDR3 protein: CASSLGSRLDTDTQYF. The CDR3 region has the DNA TGCGCCAGCAGCTTGGGCTCCAGACTCGACACAGATACGCAGTATTTT. Drawing the rest from reference TRBV5-1 and TRBJ2-3, the complete variable domain is KAGVTQTPRYLIKTRGQQVTLSCSPISGHRSVSWYQQTPGQGLQFLFEYFSETQRNKGNFPGRFSGRQFSNSRSEMNVSTLELGDSALYLCASSLGSRLDTDTQYFGPGTRLTVL.

This clonotype was counted a few times. The chain has TRBV5-5 and TRBJ1-5, with D possibly matching TRBD1 (6 bases). The CDR3 loop spans 14 amino acids. Deletions cut 1 base from V and 7 bases from J, with 12 bases between. Germline CDR1 reads SGHKS; CDR2 reads YYEKEE (reference sequence). The CDR3 DNA reads as TGTGCCAGCAGCTTGTGGGCAGGGGAACAGCCCCAGCATTTT. Translated, it gives CASSLWAGEQPQHF.

The J gene is TRBJ2-5, the V gene TRBV7-7; D is possibly TRBD2 (6 bases). The V gene lost 5 bases and the J gene lost 4 bases, with 11 bases spanning the gap. From germline, CDR1 is SSHAT and CDR2 FNYEAQ (reference sequence). There are 13 residues in the CDR3. The CDR3, as DNA: TGTGCCAGCAGCGTCGGGACTTTAGAGACCCAGTACTTC. Its protein is CASSVGTLETQYF.

This clonotype has a handful of counts. The chain joins TRBV14 to TRBJ2-4, with a weak D call TRBD1 (6 bases). This CDR3 contains 13 residues. Germline V lookup: CDR1 SGHDN, CDR2 FVKESK. Trimming shortened V by 3 bases and J by 6 bases, and 9 bases separated the two germline ends. CDR3 DNA sequence: TGTGCCAGCAGCCAGGGGGCTGGAAACATTCAGTACTTC. Amino acid sequence: CASSQGAGNIQYF.

This clonotype was seen a few times. CDR3 residues: CASSYPPGTGELFF. The CDR3 DNA sequence: TGTGCCAGCAGTTATCCTCCGGGTACCGGGGAGCTGTTTTTT. The V and J genes are TRBV6-5 and TRBJ2-2, with unresolved D. The CDR3 length is 14 residues. Trimming pared 3 bases from V and 5 bases from J, leaving 10 bases between. Germline V gene sequence: CDR1 MNHEY, CDR2 SVGAGI.

V is TRBV27 and J is TRBJ2-5; 14 bases agree with TRBD2. Germline CDR1 reads MNHEY; CDR2 reads SMNVEV (reference sequence). The CDR3 has 17 amino acids. V lost 5 bases and J lost 5; bases outside the gene matches: 10. The CDR3 loop is CASSPGTSGRGGETQYF. The DNA for the CDR3 is TGTGCCAGCAGTCCCGGGACTAGCGGGAGAGGGGGGGAGACCCAGTACTTC.

The chain combines TRBV20-1 with TRBJ1-1; no clear D gene. This CDR3 contains 12 residues. Germline CDR1 is DFQATT and CDR2 is SNEGSKA (reference sequence). The ends were cut back, 7 bases at V and 0 bases at J, with 9 bases in the middle. The CDR3 spells CSGLRVNTEAFF. The CDR3 coding sequence is TGCAGTGGCTTAAGGGTGAACACTGAAGCTTTCTTT.